This TCR beta chain stems from a study of vaccination and CD4 T cells after COVID-19. Cultured CD4+ T cells had their DNA profiled by the Oncomine TCR Beta short-read assay. One entry per CDR3 protein, called by TCRdb with MiXCR from the PCR reads. In the table there are thousands of distinct CDR3 sequences, approximately 77% of which are singletons. About this clonotype itself: Its antigen is still unknown.

Treatment meaning: approximately nine-day PBMC culture with coronavirus spike peptide pools or control peptides (ViraFEST assay). Germline V gene data show CDR1 as KGHDR and CDR2 as SFDVKD. V dropped 2 bases and J dropped 1 base, with 19 bases sitting between them. The CDR3 has 18 amino acids. Sequencing input: CD4+ T cells from blood, cultured in vitro. The chain employs TRBV24-1 and TRBJ1-1; D is unresolved. This receptor was taken from a human donor who had recovered from COVID-19. CDR3 region: CATSDSGALGGRNTEAFF. Written as DNA, the CDR3 is TGTGCCACCAGTGATTCGGGTGCGTTGGGAGGGAGGAACACTGAAGCTTTCTTT.